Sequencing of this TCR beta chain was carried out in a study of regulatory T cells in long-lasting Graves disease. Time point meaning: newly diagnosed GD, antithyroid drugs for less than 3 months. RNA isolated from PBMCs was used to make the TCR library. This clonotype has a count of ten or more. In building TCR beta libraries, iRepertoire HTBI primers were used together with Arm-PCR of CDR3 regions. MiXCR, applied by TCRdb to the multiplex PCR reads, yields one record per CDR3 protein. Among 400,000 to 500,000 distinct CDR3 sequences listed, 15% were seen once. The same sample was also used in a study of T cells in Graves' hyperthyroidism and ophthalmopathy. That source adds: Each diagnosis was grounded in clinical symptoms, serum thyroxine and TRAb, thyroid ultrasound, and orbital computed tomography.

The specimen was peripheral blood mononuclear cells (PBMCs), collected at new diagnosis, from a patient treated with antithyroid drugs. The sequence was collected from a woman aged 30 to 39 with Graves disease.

Written as DNA, the CDR3 is TGTGCCAGCAGTTCCCTACGGTCGAACACCGGGGAGCTGTTTTTT. It codes for CASSSLRSNTGELFF. The chain uses TRBV28 and TRBJ2-2, with D unclear. The CDR3 extends over 15 amino acids. Looked up from germline, CDR1 is MDHEN and CDR2 is SYDVKM. V was trimmed by 4 bases and J by 0 bases, leaving 9 bases between them.